A single sample gave rise to the 18 T cell receptor beta chains below, sequenced in a study of beta chain features in type 1 diabetes. Study outcomes and limitations: Shorter TCRB CDR3s, moderately but significantly so, were found in Type 1 diabetes patients in all four CD4+ subsets.

Expressed TCRB transcripts were sequenced because the isolated RNA had all been reverse transcribed beforehand. Libraries were prepared by immunoSEQ multiplex PCR; TCRdb keeps only in-frame clonotypes and omits some of them. The sample contains over 200,000 clones, under 13% of which appear only once. These receptors' targets are unknown. Sequencing used naive CD4+ T cells from blood. All receptors derive from a man aged 25-45 years with type 1 diabetes.

The CDR3 protein is CASSLRRERTEAFF. CDR3 in DNA: TGTGCCAGCAGTCTTCGACGGGAGAGGACTGAAGCTTTCTTT. The chain combines TRBV5-4 with TRBJ1-1; D remains unclear. CDR3 length: 14 residues. V was pared by 5 bases and J by 5 bases, with 16 bases between. Germline V gene sequence: CDR1 SGHNT, CDR2 YYREEE (reference sequence).

The chain has TRBV18 and TRBJ2-2, with D maybe TRBD1 (5 bases). Germline lookup yields CDR1 KGHSH and CDR2 LQKENI. The CDR3 runs to 16 residues. With 1 base removed from V and 2 bases from J, the gap between germline ends came to 11 bases. The chain's CDR3 is CASSPRPGINTGELFF. The CDR3, as DNA: TGTGCCAGCTCACCACGGCCAGGGATAAACACCGGGGAGCTGTTTTTT. The complete variable domain, with remaining parts taken from reference TRBV18 and TRBJ2-2, reads NAGVMQNPRHLVRRRGQEARLRCSPMKGHSHVYWYRQLPEEGLKFMVYLQKENIIDESGMPKERFSAEFPKEGPSILRIQQVVRGDSAAYFCASSPRPGINTGELFFGEGSRLTVL.

This chain uses TRBV5-1 with TRBJ1-1; D remains ambiguous. The ends were cut back, 2 bases at V and 1 base at J, with 12 bases in the middle. The V gene's germline CDR1 is SGHRS and CDR2 YFSETQ. The CDR3 totals 15 residues. The CDR3 region is CASSFLREGNTEAFF. For the CDR3, the DNA is TGCGCCAGCAGCTTTCTCCGAGAGGGGAACACTGAAGCTTTCTTT.

The chain combines TRBV29-1 with TRBJ1-1; a weak D match, TRBD1 (5 bases). The germline V and J ends were trimmed by 6 bases and 1 base, with 12 bases remaining between them. Germline V gene sequence: CDR1 SQVTM, CDR2 ANQGSEA. CDR3 length: 13 amino acids. In nucleotides, the CDR3 is TGCAGCGTCGACCGACAGACGAACACTGAAGCTTTCTTT. It codes for CSVDRQTNTEAFF. Variable domain in full (rest from reference TRBV29-1 and TRBJ1-1): SAVISQKPSRDICQRGTSLTIQCQVDSQVTMMFWYRQQPGQSLTLIATANQGSEATYESGFVIDKFPISRPNLTFSTLTVSNMSPEDSSIYLCSVDRQTNTEAFFGQGTRLTVV.

The rearrangement links TRBV5-4 to TRBJ2-1, with 8 bases identical to TRBD2. CDR1 is SGHNT and CDR2 is YYREEE in the germline V gene (reference sequence). The V and J ends lost 0 bases and 3 bases, in that order; junction bases with no gene match: 8. The CDR3 has 17 residues. The CDR3 sequence is CASSLARGAGVYNEQFF. CDR3 bases: TGTGCCAGCAGCTTGGCCCGGGGAGCGGGGGTCTACAATGAGCAGTTCTTC.

The rearrangement links TRBV6-6 to TRBJ2-1; no firm D call. The V end was cut by 5 bases, the J end by 4 bases, with 12 bases between. CDR1 and CDR2 from the germline V gene are MNHNY and SVGAGI (reference sequence). The length of the CDR3 is 14 residues. The DNA for the CDR3 is TGTGCCAGCAGTCCGACAAACCTATACAATGAGCAGTTCTTC. It specifies CASSPTNLYNEQFF.

V usage is TRBV5-1 and J usage is TRBJ1-2; D gene uncertain. The length of the CDR3 is 13 residues. Germline values: CDR1 SGHRS, CDR2 YFSETQ. The germline V and J ends were trimmed by 4 bases and 4 bases, with 11 bases remaining between them. CDR3 protein: CASSPTPSYGYTF. CDR3 DNA sequence: TGCGCCAGCAGCCCCACCCCCAGCTATGGCTACACCTTC.

This chain connects TRBV29-1 to TRBJ2-5, with D possibly being TRBD1 (7 bases). Germline V CDR1 and CDR2: SQVTM, ANQGSEA. CDR3 length: 13 amino acids. CDR3 nucleotides: TGCAGTTGGGGAGGAGGGGGCCGGGAGACCCAGTACTTC. It codes for CSWGGGGRETQYF.

This chain joins TRBV29-1 and TRBJ1-1; 8 bases are a match to TRBD1. V lost 6 bases to trimming and J lost 4 bases; unmatched junction nucleotides: 7. CDR3 size: 13 residues. The germline V gene encodes CDR1 SQVTM and CDR2 ANQGSEA. In nucleotides, the CDR3 is TGCAGCGTCAAACACAGGGGGAGCACTGAAGCTTTCTTT. Translating it yields CSVKHRGSTEAFF.

This clone came up a few times. The chain carries TRBV5-1 and TRBJ1-6, with a weak D call TRBD1 (5 bases). Germline lookup yields CDR1 SGHRS and CDR2 YFSETQ. This CDR3 contains 15 residues. The V and J ends lost 4 bases and 7 bases respectively, with 15 bases between them. The CDR3 bases are TGCGCCAGCAGCCAAGAAGGGAGGGGCAATTCACCCCTCCACTTT. It is translated as CASSQEGRGNSPLHF.

This clone showed up just a few times. The chain has TRBV4-3 and TRBJ2-4, with D perhaps TRBD2 (6 bases). The V end lost 1 base, the J end lost 9 bases, and 19 bases lay between the germline ends. Germline V gene data show CDR1 as LGHNA and CDR2 as YSLEER. The CDR3 consists of 16 residues. CDR3 protein: CASSQVPLTSGSIQYF. The CDR3 bases are TGCGCCAGCAGCCAAGTCCCCCTGACTAGTGGGAGCATTCAGTACTTC.

The chain uses TRBV10-3 and TRBJ2-3; 14 bases agree with TRBD2. Per germline, CDR1 ENHRY and CDR2 SYGVKD. The CDR3 contains 14 residues. V gave up 8 bases and J gave up 3 bases; unmatched junction bases: 1. The CDR3 spells CAIGTSGSTDTQYF. CDR3 coding DNA: TGTGCCATCGGGACTAGCGGGAGTACAGATACGCAGTATTTT.

This clone was counted a few times. The chain combines TRBV7-2 with TRBJ2-7, with D possibly being TRBD1 (6 bases). This CDR3 region has 15 residues. V was pared by 4 bases and J by 0 bases, with 13 bases between. Germline V gives CDR1 SGHTA, CDR2 FQGNSA. The CDR3 loop reads CASSSLGDTSYEQYF. The CDR3 nucleotides are TGTGCCAGCAGCTCCCTTGGGGACACCTCCTACGAGCAGTACTTC.

This chain uses TRBV16 with TRBJ2-1; 8 bases map to TRBD2. V shed 5 bases, J shed 4 bases, and the junction held 7 bases outside the gene matches. In germline, CDR1 is KGHSY, CDR2 FQNENV. The CDR3 sequence is 15 residues long. DNA of the CDR3: TGTGCCAGCAGCTCCCGAATAGCGGGGTACAATGAGCAGTTCTTC. Translated: CASSSRIAGYNEQFF.

The gene calls are TRBV4-3 and TRBJ1-2; 7 bases agree with TRBD1. From germline, CDR1 is LGHNA and CDR2 YSLEER. The CDR3 runs to 14 residues. V lost 3 bases, J lost 8 bases, and 9 bases stayed unmatched. The CDR3 DNA is TGCGCCAGCAGCCAGGTTGACAGGGTTGAGGGCTACACCTTC. It encodes CASSQVDRVEGYTF.

This clone was counted only a few times. The rearrangement joins TRBV5-4 to TRBJ1-1; D is uncertain. Trimming pared 0 bases from V and 4 bases from J, leaving 4 bases between. Germline-derived CDR1 and CDR2 are SGHNT and YYREEE (reference sequence). This CDR3 is built from 12 residues. The CDR3 DNA reads TGTGCCAGCAGCTTGGACACCACTGAAGCTTTCTTT. Its protein product is CASSLDTTEAFF.

V usage is TRBV5-8 and J usage is TRBJ1-2; 7 bases line up with TRBD1. Germline values: CDR1 SGHTS, CDR2 YDEGEE. V lost 3 bases to trimming and J lost 10 bases; unmatched junction nucleotides: 6. The CDR3 covers 12 residues. In nucleotides, the CDR3 is TGTGCCAGCAGCTACCGGGACAGTACCTACACCTTC. This codes for CASSYRDSTYTF.

CDR3: CASSPRGTYEQYF. In DNA, the CDR3 is TGTGCCAGCTCACCACGTGGCACCTACGAGCAGTACTTC. V and J are TRBV18 and TRBJ2-7; D unresolved. This CDR3 region has 13 residues. Trimming pared 1 base from V and 2 bases from J, leaving 6 bases between. Per germline, CDR1 KGHSH and CDR2 LQKENI. The full variable domain, completed using reference TRBV18 and TRBJ2-7, is NAGVMQNPRHLVRRRGQEARLRCSPMKGHSHVYWYRQLPEEGLKFMVYLQKENIIDESGMPKERFSAEFPKEGPSILRIQQVVRGDSAAYFCASSPRGTYEQYFGPGTRLTVT.